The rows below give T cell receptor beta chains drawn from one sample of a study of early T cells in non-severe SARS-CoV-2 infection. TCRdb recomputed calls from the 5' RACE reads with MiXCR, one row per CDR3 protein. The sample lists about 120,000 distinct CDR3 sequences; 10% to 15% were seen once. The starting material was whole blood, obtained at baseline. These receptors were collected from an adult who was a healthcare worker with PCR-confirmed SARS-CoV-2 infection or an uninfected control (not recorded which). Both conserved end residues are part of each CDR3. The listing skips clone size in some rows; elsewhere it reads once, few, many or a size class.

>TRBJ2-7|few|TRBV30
CAWSPGTLGQYF
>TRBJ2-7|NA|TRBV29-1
CSAKADPGAEQYF
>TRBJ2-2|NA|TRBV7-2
CASSSERDGELFF
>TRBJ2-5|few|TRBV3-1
CASSPTGLQGGIEYF
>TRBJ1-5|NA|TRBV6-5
CASRRQGYSNQPQHF
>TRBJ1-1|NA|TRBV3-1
CASSPPERYRDAFF
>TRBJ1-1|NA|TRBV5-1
CASSKDNTEAFF
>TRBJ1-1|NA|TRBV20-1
CSARDPRGSTEAFF
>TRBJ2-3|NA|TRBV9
CASSAQRGISTDTQYF
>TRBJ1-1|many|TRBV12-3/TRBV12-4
CASSFDSLLNTEAFF
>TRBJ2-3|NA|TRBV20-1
CRGTSGRINTQYF
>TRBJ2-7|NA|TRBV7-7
CASSSGRGSEQYF
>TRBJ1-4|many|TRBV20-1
CSAGPTTNEKLFF
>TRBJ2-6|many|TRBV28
CASSLPGLLSSGANVLTF
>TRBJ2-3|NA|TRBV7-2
CASTRSRSVSDTQYF
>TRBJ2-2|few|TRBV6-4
CASSGSNTGELFF
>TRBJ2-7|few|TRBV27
CASSLSVGTGAYEQYF
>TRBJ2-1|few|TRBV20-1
CSASSRLWNEQFF
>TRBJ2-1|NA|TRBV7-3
CASSHQGTGVLNEQFF
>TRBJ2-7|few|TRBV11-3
CASSFRDRIYEQYF
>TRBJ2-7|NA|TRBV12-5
CASGLAGAREQYF
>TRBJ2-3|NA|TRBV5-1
CASSLVYGTDTQYF
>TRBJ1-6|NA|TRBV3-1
CASSHRLSPLHF
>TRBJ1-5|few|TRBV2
CASSEVYSNQPQHF
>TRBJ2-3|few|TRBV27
CASSFRAGTDTQYF
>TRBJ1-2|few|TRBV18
CASSPPQLGYYGYTF
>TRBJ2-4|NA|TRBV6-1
CASSTRDRAIQYF
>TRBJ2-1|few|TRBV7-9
CASSVATGATYNEQFF
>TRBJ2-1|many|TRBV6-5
CASSWDSYNEQFF
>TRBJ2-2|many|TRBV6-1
CASRGGAKGGELFF
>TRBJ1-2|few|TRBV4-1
CASSQGGQGFGYTF
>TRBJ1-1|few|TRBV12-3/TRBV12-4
CASSRTGPEAFF
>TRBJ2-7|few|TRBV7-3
CASSFGSGGYEQYF
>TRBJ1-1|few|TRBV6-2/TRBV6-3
CASRDRGYTEAFF
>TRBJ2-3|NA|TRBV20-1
CSARDSRTGGGTQYF
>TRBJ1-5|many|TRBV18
CASSPPGQPQHF
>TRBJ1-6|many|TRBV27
CASSGTGNPIDNSPLHF
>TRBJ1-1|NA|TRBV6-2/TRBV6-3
CASSSVARTEAFF
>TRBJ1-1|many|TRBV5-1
CASSLAIAGQVNTEAFF
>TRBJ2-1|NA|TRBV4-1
CASSQGEGSYNEQFF
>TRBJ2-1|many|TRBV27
CASSPRASGYNEQFF
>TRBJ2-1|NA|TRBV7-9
CASSLTGTTEQFF
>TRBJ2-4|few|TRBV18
CASSHNPGRRNIQYF
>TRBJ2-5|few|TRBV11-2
CASSLTPGGETQYF
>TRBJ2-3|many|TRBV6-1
CASSAHRGLTDTQYF
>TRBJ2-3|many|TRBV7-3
CASSLKERGGTDTQYF
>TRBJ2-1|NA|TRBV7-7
CALYRGEQFF
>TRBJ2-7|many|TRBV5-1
CASSAPGGEQYF
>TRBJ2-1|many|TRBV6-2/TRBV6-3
CASSSFGTSYDNEQFF